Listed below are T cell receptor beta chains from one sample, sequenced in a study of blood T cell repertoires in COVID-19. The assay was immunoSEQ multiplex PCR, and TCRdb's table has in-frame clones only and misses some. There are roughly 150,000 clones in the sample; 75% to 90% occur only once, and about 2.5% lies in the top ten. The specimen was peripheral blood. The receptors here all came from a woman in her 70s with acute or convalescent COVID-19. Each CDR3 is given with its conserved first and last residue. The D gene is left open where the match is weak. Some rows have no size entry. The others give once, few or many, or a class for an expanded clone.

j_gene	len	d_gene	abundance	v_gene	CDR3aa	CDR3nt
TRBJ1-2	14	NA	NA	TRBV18	CASSPSSYRDGYTF	TGTGCCAGCTCACCAAGTTCGTACAGGGACGGCTACACCTTC
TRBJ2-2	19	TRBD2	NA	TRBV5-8	CASSSPGTSVVRNTGELFF	TGTGCCAGCAGCTCCCCGGGGACTAGCGTTGTGAGAAACACCGGGGAGCTGTTTTTT
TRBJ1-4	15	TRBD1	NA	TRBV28	CASSLQGKGNEKLFF	TGTGCCAGCAGTCTACAGGGGAAGGGTAATGAAAAACTGTTTTTT
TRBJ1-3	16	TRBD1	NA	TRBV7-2	CASSSQGARSGNTIYF	TGTGCCAGCAGCTCGCAGGGGGCTCGGTCTGGAAACACCATATATTTT
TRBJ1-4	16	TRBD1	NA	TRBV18	CASSPTVGQGGEKLFF	TGTGCCAGCTCACCAACAGTGGGACAGGGAGGTGAAAAACTGTTTTTT
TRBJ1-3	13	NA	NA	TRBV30	CALHGVRGNTIYF	TGTGCCTTACACGGGGTCCGGGGAAACACCATATATTTT
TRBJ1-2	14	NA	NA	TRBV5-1	CASSLQGSGYGYTF	TGCGCCAGCAGCTTGCAGGGATCAGGCTATGGCTACACCTTC
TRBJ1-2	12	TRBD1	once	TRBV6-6	CASREGQGGYTF	TGTGCCAGCAGGGAGGGACAGGGAGGCTACACCTTC
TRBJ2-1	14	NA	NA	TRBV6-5	CASSYSTGVNEQFF	TGTGCCAGCAGTTATTCTACCGGGGTCAATGAGCAGTTCTTC
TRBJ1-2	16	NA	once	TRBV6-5	CASSYSRQAHNYGYTF	TGTGCCAGCAGTTACTCTAGACAGGCCCATAACTATGGCTACACCTTC
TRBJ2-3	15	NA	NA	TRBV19	CASSDGQVAGDTQYF	TGTGCCAGTAGTGACGGCCAGGTGGCGGGAGATACGCAGTATTTT
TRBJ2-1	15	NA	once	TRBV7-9	CASSIGRGRHNEQFF	TGTGCCAGCAGTATAGGACGGGGTCGGCACAATGAGCAGTTCTTC
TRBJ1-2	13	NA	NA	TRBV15	CATSREDSKGYTF	TGTGCCACCAGCAGAGAGGACAGCAAGGGCTACACCTTC
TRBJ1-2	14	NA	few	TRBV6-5	CASSYSGSGSGYTF	TGTGCCAGCAGTTACTCAGGGTCAGGGTCTGGCTACACCTTC
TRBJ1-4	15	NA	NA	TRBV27	CASRLHRVSNEKLFF	TGTGCCAGCAGGTTACACAGGGTATCTAATGAAAAACTGTTTTTT
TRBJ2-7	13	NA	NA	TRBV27	CASTPGMGREQYF	TGTGCCAGCACCCCAGGGATGGGGCGTGAGCAGTACTTC
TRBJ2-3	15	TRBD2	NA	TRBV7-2	CASSLVRGGYNTQYF	TGTGCCAGCAGCTTAGTACGGGGGGGTTATAATACGCAGTATTTT
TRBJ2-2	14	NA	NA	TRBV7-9	CASSRTGYGGELFF	TGTGCCAGCAGCCGAACAGGGTACGGCGGGGAGCTGTTTTTT
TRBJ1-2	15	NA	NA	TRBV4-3	CASSPHETGDYGYTF	TGCGCCAGCAGCCCACACGAGACAGGCGACTATGGCTACACCTTC
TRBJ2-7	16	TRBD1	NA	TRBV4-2	CASSPGDRLLDNEQYF	TGTGCCAGCAGCCCGGGGGACAGGCTACTGGATAACGAGCAGTACTTC
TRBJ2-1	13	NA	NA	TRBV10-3	CALSAAGVNEQFF	TGTGCCCTCTCCGCGGCAGGGGTGAATGAGCAGTTCTTC
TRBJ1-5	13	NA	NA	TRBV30	CAWATGKNQPQHF	TGTGCCTGGGCCACAGGGAAAAATCAGCCCCAGCATTTT